The clone carrying this TCR beta chain was detected once. Sequencing used immunoSEQ multiplex PCR; TCRdb keeps in-frame clones, though not all of them. The data show approximately 13,000 clones, roughly 70% seen once. The sample comes from a study of neoadjuvant anti-PD-1 for oral cavity cancer. As for the study in general: Patients without progression got a fourth dose around day 43.

Trimming removed 0 bases from V and 6 bases from J, with 16 bases in between. From germline, CDR1 is SGHDT and CDR2 YYEEEE. This CDR3 is 15 amino acids long. Indicated time point: after neoadjuvant nivolumab, at surgical resection. These newly diagnosed stage II-IVA oral cavity squamous cell carcinoma patients had no prior systemic or radiation treatment. Specimen: PBMCs, collected after nivolumab (anti-PD-1) treatment. J is TRBJ2-7 and V is TRBV5-6; TRBD1 is a possible D gene (6 bases). The sequence was collected from a person aged 40 to 85 with oral cavity squamous cell carcinoma. CDR3 DNA sequence: TGTGCCAGCAGCTTGGTTGGACTCGTGGGGGCCGAGCAGTACTTC. Its translation: CASSLVGLVGAEQYF. The variable domain in full, with the rest retrieved from reference TRBV5-6 and TRBJ2-7, is DAGVTQSPTHLIKTRGQQVTLRCSPKSGHDTVSWYQQALGQGPQFIFQYYEEEERQRGNFPDRFSGHQFPNYSSELNVNALLLGDSALYLCASSLVGLVGAEQYFGPGTRLTVT.